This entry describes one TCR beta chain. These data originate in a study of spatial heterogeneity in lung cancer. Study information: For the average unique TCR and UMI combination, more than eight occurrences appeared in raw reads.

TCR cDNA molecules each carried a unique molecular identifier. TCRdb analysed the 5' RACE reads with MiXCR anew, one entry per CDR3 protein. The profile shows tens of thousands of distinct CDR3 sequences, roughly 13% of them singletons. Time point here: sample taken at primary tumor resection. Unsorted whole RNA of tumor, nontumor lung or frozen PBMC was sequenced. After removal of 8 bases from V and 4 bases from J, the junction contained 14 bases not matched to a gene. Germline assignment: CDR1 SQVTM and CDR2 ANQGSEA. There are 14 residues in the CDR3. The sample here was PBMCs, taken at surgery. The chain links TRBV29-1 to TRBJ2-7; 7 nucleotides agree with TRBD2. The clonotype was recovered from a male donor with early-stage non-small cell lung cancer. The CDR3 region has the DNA TGCAGCCGAGGGCAGGAGGGGAGGGGTTACGAGCAGTACTTC. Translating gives CSRGQEGRGYEQYF.